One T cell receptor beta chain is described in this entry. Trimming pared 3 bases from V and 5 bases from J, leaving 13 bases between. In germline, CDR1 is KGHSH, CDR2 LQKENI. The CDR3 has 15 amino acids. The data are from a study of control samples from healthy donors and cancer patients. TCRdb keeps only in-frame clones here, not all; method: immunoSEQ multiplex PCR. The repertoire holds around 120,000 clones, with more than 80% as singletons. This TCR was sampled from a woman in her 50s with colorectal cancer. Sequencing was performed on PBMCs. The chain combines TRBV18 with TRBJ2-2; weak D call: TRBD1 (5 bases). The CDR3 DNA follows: TGTGCCAGCTCACCTCCCGACAGCATTACCGGGGAGCTGTTTTTT. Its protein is CASSPPDSITGELFF.